The rows below give T cell receptor beta chains drawn from one sample of a study of blood T cells in healthy people across ages. TCRdb itself ran the 5' RACE reads through MiXCR, one entry per CDR3 protein. The data contain approximately 810,000 distinct CDR3 sequences, 35% to 40% of them seen just once; the ten biggest clones take up over 10%. The sequenced sample was blood. These receptors were taken from a man between 18 and 29 years old in good health. The CDR3 runs from the conserved cysteine through the conserved F or W. A D gene is named only where the DNA matches it firmly. Some rows have no size entry. The others give once, few or many, or a class for an expanded clone.

V gene: TRBV12-3/TRBV12-4
J gene: TRBJ1-2
D gene: NA
clone size: NA
CDR3 DNA: TGTGCCAGCAGTTTAGCCAGCACTGGCTACACCTTC
CDR3 protein: CASSLASTGYTF

V gene: TRBV9
J gene: TRBJ1-2
D gene: TRBD1
clone size: NA
CDR3 DNA: TGTGCCAGCAGCGTAGATCAGGGGGCTTACTATGGCTACACCTTC
CDR3 protein: CASSVDQGAYYGYTF

V gene: TRBV27
J gene: TRBJ1-2
D gene: NA
clone size: many
CDR3 DNA: TGTGCCAGCAGTTTCGGGCAGGGCTTGTACACCTTC
CDR3 protein: CASSFGQGLYTF

V gene: TRBV27
J gene: TRBJ1-1
D gene: NA
clone size: NA
CDR3 DNA: TGTGCCAGCAGTCCGTCGACAGGAGCGAACACTGAAGCTTTCTTT
CDR3 protein: CASSPSTGANTEAFF

V gene: TRBV7-3
J gene: TRBJ2-3
D gene: NA
clone size: few
CDR3 DNA: TGTGCCAGCAGCAGACAGCCCGGGAAAAGCACAGATACGCAGTATTTT
CDR3 protein: CASSRQPGKSTDTQYF

V gene: TRBV4-3
J gene: TRBJ1-1
D gene: NA
clone size: NA
CDR3 DNA: TGCGCCAGCAGCCAAGAGGCGGGGTTGAACACTGAAGCTTTCTTT
CDR3 protein: CASSQEAGLNTEAFF

V gene: TRBV7-9
J gene: TRBJ2-1
D gene: TRBD1
clone size: NA
CDR3 DNA: TGTGCCAGCAGCTCATTGGACAGGGAATTTACTGAGCAGTTCTTC
CDR3 protein: CASSSLDREFTEQFF

V gene: TRBV20-1
J gene: TRBJ1-4
D gene: TRBD1
clone size: NA
CDR3 DNA: TGCAGTGCTAGAGATGGGGGACAGGGGCCCCAAAAACTGTTTTTT
CDR3 protein: CSARDGGQGPQKLFF

V gene: TRBV10-3
J gene: TRBJ1-1
D gene: NA
clone size: NA
CDR3 DNA: TGTGCCATCAGTGCGGGGAGGGGCCACACCATGAACCCTGAAGCTTTCTTT
CDR3 protein: CAISAGRGHTMNPEAFF

V gene: TRBV5-6
J gene: TRBJ2-5
D gene: NA
clone size: NA
CDR3 DNA: TGTGCCAGCAGCTTGGCCGATAGAGGGGGGCAGTACTTC
CDR3 protein: CASSLADRGGQYF

V gene: TRBV9
J gene: TRBJ2-2
D gene: TRBD1
clone size: NA
CDR3 DNA: TGTGCCAGCAGCGCGTGGGACAGGCGTAACGGGGAGCTGTTTTTT
CDR3 protein: CASSAWDRRNGELFF

V gene: TRBV7-6
J gene: TRBJ2-1
D gene: NA
clone size: few
CDR3 DNA: TGTGCCAGCACCAAAGGGGGTGACTCCTACAATGAGCAGTTCTTC
CDR3 protein: CASTKGGDSYNEQFF

V gene: TRBV12-3/TRBV12-4
J gene: TRBJ2-3
D gene: TRBD1
clone size: NA
CDR3 DNA: TGTGCCAGCAGTGGGACAGGGGGCTTCACAGATACGCAGTATTTT
CDR3 protein: CASSGTGGFTDTQYF

V gene: TRBV20-1
J gene: TRBJ1-1
D gene: NA
clone size: few
CDR3 DNA: TGCAGTGGAGCGGGCTTCACTGAAGCTTTCTTT
CDR3 protein: CSGAGFTEAFF

V gene: TRBV7-2
J gene: TRBJ1-2
D gene: NA
clone size: many
CDR3 DNA: TGTGCCAGCAGCACCGGGACGGTGGACTCTAACTATGGCTACACCTTC
CDR3 protein: CASSTGTVDSNYGYTF

V gene: TRBV20-1
J gene: TRBJ2-1
D gene: NA
clone size: few
CDR3 DNA: TGCAGTGCTAGAGACCCAACAGGGCCCTACAATGAGCAGTTCTTC
CDR3 protein: CSARDPTGPYNEQFF

V gene: TRBV7-2
J gene: TRBJ2-7
D gene: TRBD1
clone size: NA
CDR3 DNA: TGTGCCAGCAGTCCTCCGACAGGGTCGTTAGGAGAGACCCGGTACTTC
CDR3 protein: CASSPPTGSLGETRYF

V gene: TRBV9
J gene: TRBJ1-6
D gene: TRBD1
clone size: NA
CDR3 DNA: TGTGCCAGCAGCGAACGACAGGGTGGAAATTCACCCCTCCACTTT
CDR3 protein: CASSERQGGNSPLHF

V gene: TRBV20-1
J gene: TRBJ1-5
D gene: TRBD1
clone size: NA
CDR3 DNA: TGCAGTGCCTCTGGGGACAGTGGTGATCAGCCCCAGCATTTT
CDR3 protein: CSASGDSGDQPQHF

V gene: TRBV15
J gene: TRBJ1-1
D gene: NA
clone size: NA
CDR3 DNA: TGTGCCACCAGCAGAGACCCCCCGCAGGGGAGGAACACTGAAGCTTTCTTT
CDR3 protein: CATSRDPPQGRNTEAFF

V gene: TRBV7-2
J gene: TRBJ2-1
D gene: TRBD2
clone size: many
CDR3 DNA: TGTGCCAGCAGCTTAGTTGCGGGGGGGTCCGGGGAGCAGTTCTTC
CDR3 protein: CASSLVAGGSGEQFF

V gene: TRBV4-3
J gene: TRBJ2-4
D gene: NA
clone size: many
CDR3 DNA: TGCGCCAGCAGCCAAGAGGAGGTTCGGGGCAAAAACATTCAGTACTTC
CDR3 protein: CASSQEEVRGKNIQYF

V gene: TRBV7-3
J gene: TRBJ1-1
D gene: TRBD1
clone size: NA
CDR3 DNA: TGTGCCAGCAGCTTATCAGGGGGCGAGGTCACTGAAGCTTTCTTT
CDR3 protein: CASSLSGGEVTEAFF

V gene: TRBV10-3
J gene: TRBJ1-2
D gene: NA
clone size: few
CDR3 DNA: TGTGCCATCAGTGACAGGGCTAACTATGGCTACACCTTC
CDR3 protein: CAISDRANYGYTF

V gene: TRBV27
J gene: TRBJ1-5
D gene: NA
clone size: few
CDR3 DNA: TGTGCCAGCAGTTTATTGTCAGGGGGCAATCAGCCCCAGCATTTT
CDR3 protein: CASSLLSGGNQPQHF

V gene: TRBV7-2
J gene: TRBJ2-5
D gene: TRBD1
clone size: NA
CDR3 DNA: TGTGCCAGCAGCTACTTTCCCAGGGGGCGGCAAGAGACCCAGTACTTC
CDR3 protein: CASSYFPRGRQETQYF

V gene: TRBV29-1
J gene: TRBJ2-5
D gene: NA
clone size: many
CDR3 DNA: TGCAGCGTTCGAGCAGTCCTTCAAGAGACCCAGTACTTC
CDR3 protein: CSVRAVLQETQYF

V gene: TRBV7-2
J gene: TRBJ1-6
D gene: NA
clone size: NA
CDR3 DNA: TGTGCCAGCAGCTCCGGTGGGCCACCCCTCCACTTT
CDR3 protein: CASSSGGPPLHF

V gene: TRBV4-1
J gene: TRBJ2-5
D gene: NA
clone size: many
CDR3 DNA: TGCGCCAGCAGCCAGGGGGGATTTACAGACAAAGAGACCCAGTACTTC
CDR3 protein: CASSQGGFTDKETQYF